This T cell receptor (beta chain) was found in a study of cytomegalovirus exposure and HLA in healthy donors. Findings and limits, study-wide: Analysis performed later found roughly 17,000 TCR beta sequences associated with HLA alleles at 0.05 false discovery rate. Earlier findings revealed that most TCR beta V segments proved productive either about 90% or about 30% of the time. TRBV6-2, TRBV6-3 and some other V segments were excluded as indistinguishable.

In the PCR, 60 Vbeta and 13 Jbeta primers were used. Measured with immunoSEQ multiplex PCR; TCRdb has only the in-frame clones, and not every one. The sample has about 130,000 clones; around 82% are singletons. With regard to this clone: Its antigen is not known.

Trimming cost V 6 bases and J 6 bases; bases outside gene matches: 2. The CDR3 spans 13 residues. Germline lookup yields CDR1 MNHEY and CDR2 SMNVEV (reference sequence). The specimen sequenced was PBMCs. This sequence joins TRBV27 and TRBJ2-1; TRBD2 matches 10 bases. This receptor was taken from a man aged 25 to 40 in good health and CMV-seropositive. The CDR3 loop is CASRSSGSNEQFF. The DNA for the CDR3 is TGTGCCAGCAGATCTAGCGGGAGCAATGAGCAGTTCTTC.